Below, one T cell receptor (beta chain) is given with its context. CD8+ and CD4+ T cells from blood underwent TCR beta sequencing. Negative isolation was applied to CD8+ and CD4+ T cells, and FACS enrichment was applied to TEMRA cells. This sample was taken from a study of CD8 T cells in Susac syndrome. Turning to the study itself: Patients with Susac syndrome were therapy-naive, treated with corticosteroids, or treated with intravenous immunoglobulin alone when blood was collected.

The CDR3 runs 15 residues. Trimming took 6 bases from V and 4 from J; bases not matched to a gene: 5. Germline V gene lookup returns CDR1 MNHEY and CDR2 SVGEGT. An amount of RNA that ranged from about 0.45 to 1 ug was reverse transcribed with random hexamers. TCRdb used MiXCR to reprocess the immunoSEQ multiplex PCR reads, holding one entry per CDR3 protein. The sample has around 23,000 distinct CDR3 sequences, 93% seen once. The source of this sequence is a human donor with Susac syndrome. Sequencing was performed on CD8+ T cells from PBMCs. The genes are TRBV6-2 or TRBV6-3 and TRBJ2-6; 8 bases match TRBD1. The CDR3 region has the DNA TGTGCCAGCAGCCGGACAGGGTCCGGGGCCAACGTCCTGACTTTC. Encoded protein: CASSRTGSGANVLTF.